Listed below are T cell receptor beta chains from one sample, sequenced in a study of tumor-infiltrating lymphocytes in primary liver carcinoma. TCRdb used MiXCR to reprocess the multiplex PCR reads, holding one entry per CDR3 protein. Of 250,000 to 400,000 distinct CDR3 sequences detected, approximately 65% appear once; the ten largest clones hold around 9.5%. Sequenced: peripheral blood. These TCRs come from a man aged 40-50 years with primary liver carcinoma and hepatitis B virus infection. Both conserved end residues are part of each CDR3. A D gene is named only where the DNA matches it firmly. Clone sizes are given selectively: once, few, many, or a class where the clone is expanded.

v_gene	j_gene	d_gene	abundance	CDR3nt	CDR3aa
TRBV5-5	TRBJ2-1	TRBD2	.	TGTGCCAGCAGCACCCTAGCGGGCTCCTGCAATGAGCAGTTCTTC	CASSTLAGSCNEQFF
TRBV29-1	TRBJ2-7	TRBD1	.	TGTAGCGTTGAAAGGACAGGGACCTACGAGCAGTACTTC	CSVERTGTYEQYF
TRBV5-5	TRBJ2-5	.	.	TGTGCCGACAGCCATGGCAGATTCCAAGAGACCCAGTACTTC	CADSHGRFQETQYF
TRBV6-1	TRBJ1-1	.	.	TGTGCCAGCAGTGAAGCTTGGGGAGGCATTGAAGCTTTCTTT	CASSEAWGGIEAFF
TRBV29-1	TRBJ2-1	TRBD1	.	TGCAGCGTTTTGGATTGGACCAGCAGGGGGAATGAGCAGTTCTTC	CSVLDWTSRGNEQFF
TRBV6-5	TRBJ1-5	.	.	TGTGCCAGCAGTTACTCCCAGGGACCCAATCAGCCCCAGCATTTT	CASSYSQGPNQPQHF
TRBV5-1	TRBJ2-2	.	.	TGCGCCAGCAGCCCCGCCCCGGTGAGCACCGGGAAGCTGTTTTTT	CASSPAPVSTGKLFF
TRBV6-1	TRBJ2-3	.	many	TGTGCCAGCAGCTGGGACTTGATGTTCACAGATACGCAGTATTTT	CASSWDLMFTDTQYF
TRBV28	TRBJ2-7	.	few	TGTGCCAGCAGTCATGATCTCTCCTACGAGCAGTACTTC	CASSHDLSYEQYF
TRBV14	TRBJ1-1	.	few	TGTGCCAGCAGAACTACAGGGCGGACTGAAGCTTTCTTT	CASRTTGRTEAFF
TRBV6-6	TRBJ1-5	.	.	TGTGCCAATAGCCGTCCCACCGGGACGAATCAACCCCAGCATTTT	CANSRPTGTNQPQHF
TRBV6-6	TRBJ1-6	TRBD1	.	TGTGCCAGCAGTTCCTTCTCCGGGACAGGGGAATCACCCCTCCACTTT	CASSSFSGTGESPLHF
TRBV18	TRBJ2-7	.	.	TGTGCCAGCTTACCAGAGTCCTACGAGCAGTACTTC	CASLPESYEQYF
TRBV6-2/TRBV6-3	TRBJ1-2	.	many	TGTGCCAGCACTTCGGCGGGGTTCACCCTCTATGGCTACACCTTC	CASTSAGFTLYGYTF
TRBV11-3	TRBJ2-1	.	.	TGTGTCAGCAGCTTAAGGGGGACCGCCACTGAGCAGTTCTTC	CVSSLRGTATEQFF
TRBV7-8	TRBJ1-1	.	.	TGTGCCAGCAGCTTGCGGGAGAGGTCCATTGAAGCTTTCTTT	CASSLRERSIEAFF
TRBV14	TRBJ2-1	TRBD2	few	TGTGCCAGCAGCCGTCGACTAGCGGCCAGCTCCTACAATGAGCAGTTCTTC	CASSRRLAASSYNEQFF
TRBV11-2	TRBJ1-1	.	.	TGTGTCAGCAGCGTTGGAGGGGCCGGGGCCACTAAAGCTTTCTTT	CVSSVGGAGATKAFF
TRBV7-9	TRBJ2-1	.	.	TGTGCCAGCAGTGACTGTTTATCCGAAAACAATGAGCAGTCCTTC	CASSDCLSENNEQSF
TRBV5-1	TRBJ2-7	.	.	TGCGCCAGCAGCTTGGAACCGACCTCCTACGAGCAGTACTTC	CASSLEPTSYEQYF